These T cell receptor beta chains were read from a single sample in a study of immune evolution from preneoplasia to lung adenocarcinoma. The method was immunoSEQ multiplex PCR; TCRdb's version includes in-frame clones alone and lacks a portion of them. The table includes 4,500 to 5,500 clones, around 76% detected once. Material for sequencing was FFPE adjacent normal lung tissue. The receptor set was obtained from a person aged 55-85 years with lung adenocarcinoma. Both conserved end residues are part of each CDR3. D genes are given only for firm matches. Clone size, where shown, is once, few, many, or a class for clones that have expanded.

V	size	J	D	DNA	CDR3
TRBV28	.	TRBJ2-5	TRBD2	TGTGCCAGCAGTTTGGGACTAGCGGGGGTGGGCCAAGAGACCCAGTACTTC	CASSLGLAGVGQETQYF
TRBV28	.	TRBJ1-5	.	TGTGCCAGCAGTTTGAGGCGGCTTAATCAGCCCCAGCATTTT	CASSLRRLNQPQHF
TRBV7-6	.	TRBJ1-5	.	TGTGCCAGCAGCTTAGAGCTAGAAAGCAAGCCCCAGCATTTT	CASSLELESKPQHF
TRBV5-1	once	TRBJ1-2	.	TGCGCCAGCAGCTTGGAGGACGGGAATCGGTGGACCGAGGGCTACACCTTC	CASSLEDGNRWTEGYTF
TRBV10-3	.	TRBJ1-2	TRBD1	TGTGCCATCAGTGAGGGACAGGGCTATGGCTACACCTTC	CAISEGQGYGYTF
TRBV7-2	.	TRBJ1-2	TRBD1	TGTGCCAGCAGCTTAGGAGGGACAGGGATCTATGGCTACACCTTC	CASSLGGTGIYGYTF
TRBV4-1	.	TRBJ1-6	TRBD1	TGCGCCAGCAGGTCACAGGGGGCGGCCTATAATTCACCCCTCCACTTT	CASRSQGAAYNSPLHF
TRBV9	.	TRBJ1-6	.	TGTGCCAGCAGCGCAGGGGTATCTAATTCACCCCTCCACTTT	CASSAGVSNSPLHF
TRBV15	few	TRBJ1-1	.	TGTGCCACCAGCAGAGATAAGAACGGCCCGAACACTGAAGCTTTCTTT	CATSRDKNGPNTEAFF
TRBV30	.	TRBJ2-7	.	TGTGCCTGGAGTGTAATTGAACCCCCATACGAGCAGTACTTC	CAWSVIEPPYEQYF
TRBV6-6	.	TRBJ1-3	.	TGTGCCAGCATGCCGGCCTCTGGAAACACCATATATTTT	CASMPASGNTIYF
TRBV6-1	.	TRBJ2-5	.	TGTGCCAGCAGCAGGGGCGGGAGCCCGCAAGAGACCCAGTACTTC	CASSRGGSPQETQYF
TRBV19	.	TRBJ1-1	TRBD1	TGTGCCAGCCGGGGACAGGGGAACACTGAAGCTTTCTTT	CASRGQGNTEAFF
TRBV9	.	TRBJ2-3	.	TGTGCCAGCAGCAAACGGGACATCACAGATACGCAGTATTTT	CASSKRDITDTQYF
TRBV10-1	.	TRBJ1-2	.	TGCGCCAGCAGTGAGGGGTTTAACTATGGCTACACCTTC	CASSEGFNYGYTF
TRBV6-6	.	TRBJ1-1	.	TGTGCCAGCAGCTTATCATGGACTAGTGAAGCTTTCTTT	CASSLSWTSEAFF
TRBV11-2	.	TRBJ2-3	.	TGTGCCAGCAGCTTTACAGATACGCAGTATTTT	CASSFTDTQYF
TRBV19	few	TRBJ2-5	.	TGTGCCAGTAGTATTGACCCTCCCCGGGGGGCCAACAAAGAGACCCAGTACTTC	CASSIDPPRGANKETQYF
TRBV11-2	once	TRBJ2-7	.	TGTGCCAGCAGCCCCTGGGGAGCGATGACCTACGAGCAGTACTTC	CASSPWGAMTYEQYF
TRBV11-2	.	TRBJ1-6	.	TGTGCCAGCAGCTTAGATCCAGGGGTTTCACCCCTCCACTTT	CASSLDPGVSPLHF
TRBV28	.	TRBJ1-4	.	TGTGCCAGCGCCTCGGCCGGAAAACTGTTTTTT	CASASAGKLFF
TRBV7-8	.	TRBJ2-7	TRBD1	TGTGCCAGCAGCCCCCGGGACAGCTCCTATGAGCAGTACTTC	CASSPRDSSYEQYF